This T cell receptor (beta chain) was captured in a study of CD8 T cells in cerebrospinal fluid in Alzheimer's disease (dated by TCRdb to about 2020). About the investigation overall: The study used two single-cell methods, plate-based nested PCR sequencing and droplet-based sequencing, to evaluate clonal expansion of CSF T cells. The study examined whether cerebrospinal fluid from healthy elderly individuals and from patients with neurodegenerative disease contained clonally expanded T cells. In the droplet-based CSF analysis comparing patients with controls, there were about nine healthy controls (10,876 cells) and about nine patients with MCI or Alzheimer's disease (approximately 10,000 cells). A total of 20 to 30 samples were covered by the CSF gene-expression analysis, which included Parkinson's disease patients.

Its frequency places this clonotype as large (0.1 to 1%); no count is recorded. The specificity of this receptor is unknown. Beyond this particular receptor, the publication reports: Only samples with detectable clones went into the overall clonality comparison: approximately 11 healthy, 5 MCI, 5 AD, and 6 PD. The EBV-specific clones were neither the most highly expanded clones nor enriched among patients. In pooled data, a highly expanded clone (at least 3% of TCRs) was found in 1 of 10 healthy subjects versus 4 of 6 Alzheimer's patients. The authors warned that finding EBV-specific TCRs in CSF does not prove a causal connection between EBV and Alzheimer's disease. In patients with MCI or Alzheimer's disease, the biggest CSF clone accounted for a larger percentage of TCRs than in controls.

All participants were free of acute infectious disease and in good physical condition. Live CSF cells for droplet-based sequencing were sorted with a live/dead marker. CSF was obtained by lumbar puncture, and immune cells were pelleted by centrifugation at 300g. Each CSF sample was examined for red blood cells, and any sample with blood contamination was excluded. CSF cells were cryopreserved in freezing medium, frozen overnight at -80 degrees C, and subsequently stored in liquid nitrogen. Before analysis, CSF samples were stored for less than six months. CDR1 and CDR2 are read off the germline V gene (reference sequence) as SEHNR and FQNEAQ. The CDR3 covers 15 residues, taking in both the cysteine and the phenylalanine. No coding sequence is recorded. Libraries came from 10x single-cell sequencing. 10X Genomics single-cell V(D)J and 5' gene-expression libraries were used to profile CSF cells. An Illumina NextSeq550 was used to sequence CSF single-cell TCR libraries. The published analysis was carried out like this. After V(D)J reads were mapped to the vdj-GRCh38 alts ensemble 2.0.0 reference, the Cell Ranger vdj pipeline was used to analyse the reads. A clonotype was defined as a group of cell barcodes sharing the same set of productive CDR3 nucleotide sequences. Clonotype information was added to Seurat v3.0 gene-expression metadata to link clonality with transcriptional profiles. CSF cells with more than 1,800 genes, more than 7,500 UMIs or more than 10% mitochondrial reads were excluded. CDR3-beta sequences were compared against VDJdb to identify TCRs with known antigen specificity. Clone sharing was examined by network analysis using the R package qgraph, in which only TCRs with complete alpha and beta chains were included. Through TCRdb reprocessing, the reads give one entry per CDR3 protein sequence; DNA is omitted. None of the V and J calls come from the authors' own analysis; TCRdb made them. The table held for this sample gives around 230 distinct CDR3 sequences. The ten most abundant clones make up around 50% of the sample.

The receptor's source is a human donor in good health. Sequencing input: cerebrospinal fluid. Recombination joined TRBV7-9 with TRBJ2-7; TCRdb's D gene call, TRBD1, goes unchecked for lack of DNA. CDR3 protein: CASSLDRGQKYEQYF.